The 8 T cell receptor beta chains reported below all come from one sample, sequenced in a study of control samples from healthy donors and cancer patients. The protocol was immunoSEQ multiplex PCR, while the TCRdb copy is restricted to in-frame clones and leaves out a portion. The table lists tens of thousands of clones, just over 90% of them singletons. Sequencing was done on a sample of blood. These TCRs come from a woman aged 25-40 years in good health.

V and J are TRBV5-1 and TRBJ2-7; 10 nucleotides align to TRBD2. This CDR3 has 17 residues. Trimming removed 4 bases from V and 3 bases from J; junction bases left unmatched: 13. Germline lookup yields CDR1 SGHRS and CDR2 YFSETQ. The CDR3 coding sequence is TGCGCCAGCAGCGTTTTAGCGGGAGGTGTGGGGAACTACGAGCAGTACTTC. Its translation: CASSVLAGGVGNYEQYF. Based on the CDR3 plus reference TRBV5-1 and TRBJ2-7, the full variable domain is KAGVTQTPRYLIKTRGQQVTLSCSPISGHRSVSWYQQTPGQGLQFLFEYFSETQRNKGNFPGRFSGRQFSNSRSEMNVSTLELGDSALYLCASSVLAGGVGNYEQYFGPGTRLTVT.

J is TRBJ2-4 and V is TRBV2, with a tentative D call TRBD1 (5 bases). Trimming left V 5 bases short and J 0 bases short, with 8 bases between. The germline V gene encodes CDR1 SNHLY and CDR2 FYNNEI. This CDR3 spans 14 amino acids. The CDR3 DNA reads as TGTGCCAGCAGTAGGGGCCAAGCCAAAAACATTCAGTACTTC. This sequence encodes CASSRGQAKNIQYF.

The gene calls are TRBV9 and TRBJ2-5; the D gene is possibly TRBD2 (7 bases). The CDR3 loop spans 20 amino acids. V dropped 2 bases and J dropped 1 base, with 27 bases sitting between them. In germline, CDR1 is SGDLS, CDR2 YYNGEE. CDR3 DNA sequence: TGTGCCAGCAGCGTCTCCCCGTCGGGGGGCGCAGGATACCGCCAAGAGACCCAGTACTTC. This sequence encodes CASSVSPSGGAGYRQETQYF.

The rearrangement joins TRBV4-1 to TRBJ2-2; 12 positions match TRBD2. V gave up 6 bases and J gave up 5 bases; unmatched junction bases: 10. CDR3 length: 17 amino acids. From germline, CDR1 is MGHRA and CDR2 YSYEKL. The CDR3 nucleotides are TGCGCCAGCAGTCGGGTACTAGCGGGGGGTTTAACCGGGGAGCTGTTTTTT. Translation gives CASSRVLAGGLTGELFF.

The V and J genes are TRBV18 and TRBJ2-7; TRBD2 aligns across 7 bases. The CDR3 is 12 amino acids. Germline V gives CDR1 KGHSH, CDR2 LQKENI. V lost 2 bases and J lost 6; bases outside the gene matches: 1. CDR3 coding DNA: TGTGCCAGCTCACCAGGGGGGGGCGAGCAGTACTTC. Residues: CASSPGGGEQYF.

The chain employs TRBV18 and TRBJ2-6; possibly TRBD1 or TRBD2 for D (5 bases each). This CDR3 contains 18 residues. Trimming left V 4 bases short and J 0 bases short, with 16 bases between. CDR1 and CDR2 from the germline V gene are KGHSH and LQKENI. This chain's CDR3 is CASSQRDPGSSGANVLTF. The CDR3 nucleotides are TGTGCCAGCTCACAAAGGGACCCGGGCAGCTCTGGGGCCAACGTCCTGACTTTC.

The chain carries TRBV7-3 and TRBJ2-3, with D uncertain. CDR3 length: 14 residues. Trimming left V 3 bases short and J 0 bases short, with 7 bases between. Looked up from germline, CDR1 is SGHTA and CDR2 is FQGTGA. The chain's CDR3 is CASSLGLSTDTQYF. CDR3 DNA: TGTGCCAGCAGCTTGGGTCTGAGCACAGATACGCAGTATTTT. The whole variable domain, filled in from reference TRBV7-3 and TRBJ2-3, reads GAGVSQTPSNKVTEKGKYVELRCDPISGHTALYWYRQSLGQGPEFLIYFQGTGAADDSGLPNDRFFAVRPEGSVSTLKIQRTERGDSAVYLCASSLGLSTDTQYFGPGTRLTVL.

V usage is TRBV3-1 (or the pseudogene TRBV3-2) and J usage is TRBJ2-7; D is uncertain. Trimming removed 5 bases from V and 0 bases from J, with 11 bases in between. The length of the CDR3 is 14 residues. The germline V gene has CDR1 LGHDT and CDR2 YNNKEL (reference sequence). CDR3 sequence reads: CASSSPGASYEQYF. CDR3 nucleotide sequence: TGTGCCAGCAGCAGCCCCGGTGCCTCCTACGAGCAGTACTTC.